Listed below are T cell receptor beta chains from one sample, sequenced in a study of MAIT cells during Salmonella Paratyphi A infection. TCRdb ran MiXCR on the 5' RACE reads and lists one entry per CDR3 protein. This table holds over a thousand distinct CDR3 sequences, roughly 50% found once. Material: MAIT cells from blood, obtained at the middle sampling point of the challenge study. Receptor source: a person aged 18 to 75 who was deliberately infected with Salmonella Paratyphi A in a paratyphoid fever challenge study. Both conserved end residues are part of each CDR3. D genes are given only for firm matches.

TRBV20-1,TRBD2,TRBJ2-1,CSAREGTTDYNEQFF
TRBV5-8,NA,TRBJ1-5,CASSLALCSNQPQHF
TRBV20-1,TRBD2,TRBJ2-5,CSAPAGDVETQYF
TRBV3-1,TRBD2,TRBJ2-5,CASTGTSEETQYF
TRBV20-1,TRBD2,TRBJ2-7,CSARDLGAGALNLFSYEQYF
TRBV21-1,NA,TRBJ2-2,CASSKGETGPGTGELFF
TRBV6-5,NA,TRBJ2-5,CASRGGPEETQYF
TRBV11-1,NA,TRBJ2-7,CASSLLHSLGVSDEQYF
TRBV20-1,TRBD1,TRBJ2-7,CSARENRGREQYF
TRBV7-3,NA,TRBJ2-7,CASCPYSRPFEQYF
TRBV20-1,TRBD2,TRBJ2-5,CSARGSELGGGPEETQYF
TRBV6-1,TRBD1,TRBJ2-2,CARSEGTGDTGELFF
TRBV6-1,TRBD2,TRBJ2-4,CASSGLAGDRDIQYF
TRBV4-3,TRBD1,TRBJ2-2,CASSQSAGTGDTGELFF
TRBV7-3,NA,TRBJ2-7,CASSFYICSARDLGAGETYEQYF
TRBV6-2/TRBV6-3,TRBD2,TRBJ2-7,CASSLDSTSGNEQYF
TRBV4-3,TRBD2,TRBJ2-7,CASSQGGLAEYEQYF
TRBV6-6,TRBD1,TRBJ2-7,CASSYPGQEKSYEQYF
TRBV29-1,NA,TRBJ2-7,CSVAPTPEAYEQYF
TRBV6-1,NA,TRBJ1-1,CASSEEGSGNTEAFF
TRBV20-1,NA,TRBJ2-2,CSARAGLAQETQYFGELFF
TRBV20-1,TRBD2,TRBJ2-7,CSAIGLAESYEQYF
TRBV29-1,NA,TRBJ2-7,CSVAPTPGEQYF
TRBV12-3/TRBV12-4,TRBD1,TRBJ2-3,CASSFRIGDSGTDTQYF
TRBV30,NA,TRBJ1-1,CAWSIREHTEAFF
TRBV19,TRBD1,TRBJ2-7,CASSMGDSYEQYF
TRBV6-4,TRBD2,TRBJ2-1,CASSEAGDYNEQFF
TRBV6-1,NA,TRBJ1-5,CASSEGAEGEPQHF
TRBV15,NA,TRBJ1-2,CATSSDSASSDGYTF
TRBV4-3,NA,TRBJ2-2,CASSQGMVADDTGELFF
TRBV20-1,NA,TRBJ2-7,CSARGGDSYEQYF
TRBV20-1,NA,TRBJ2-7,CSARGRLENEQYF
TRBV7-3,NA,TRBJ2-2,CASSFYICSARETGQDTGELFF
TRBV6-2/TRBV6-3,TRBD2,TRBJ2-7,CASSYSTSGGYEQYF
TRBV6-1,TRBD2,TRBJ2-1,CASSARDPGGDWHEQFF
TRBV6-1,NA,TRBJ2-2,CASVRMEDGGELFF
TRBV4-2,TRBD2,TRBJ2-1,CARDVTSAYNEQFF
TRBV20-1,TRBD2,TRBJ2-7,CSARGGDSGFSYEQYF
TRBV20-1,NA,TRBJ2-1,CSAREESNEQFF
TRBV6-4,NA,TRBJ1-6,CASSDGERSPLHF
TRBV7-2,TRBD2,TRBJ2-7,CASSLVASGSYEQYF
TRBV20-1,NA,TRBJ2-7,CSAREGREPGEQYF
TRBV15,TRBD1,TRBJ2-2,CATSSIPGQGAGELFF
TRBV6-1,TRBD1,TRBJ2-7,CASSAGTGGSEQYF
TRBV5-1,TRBD2,TRBJ2-2,CASSRTSGDPNTGELFF
TRBV4-3,TRBD2,TRBJ2-5,CASSQALAGDVETQYF
TRBV6-1,TRBD2,TRBJ2-2,CASSELAGETGELFF
TRBV3-1,NA,TRBJ2-5,CASSQEDFQETQYF
TRBV20-1,NA,TRBJ1-1,CSALAGDTEAFF
TRBV7-2,NA,TRBJ1-1,CASSLLAFDTGENTEAFF
TRBV7-2,NA,TRBJ2-2,CASSLLAFDTGELFF